A single sample is the source of the 8 T cell receptor beta chains below, sequenced in a study of cytomegalovirus exposure and HLA in healthy donors. The primer mix had 60 Vbeta and 13 Jbeta primers. Sequencing used immunoSEQ multiplex PCR; TCRdb keeps in-frame clones, though not all of them. This sample has some 40,000 clones; 74% occur once, and the top ten carry 6.3%. Sample: PBMCs. The receptors were gathered from a man aged 25-45 years in good health and CMV-seronegative.

This rearrangement joins TRBV15 to TRBJ1-1, with D maybe TRBD1 (6 bases). In germline, CDR1 is LNHNV, CDR2 YYDKDF (reference sequence). This CDR3 region has 16 residues. V lost 5 bases and J 1 base, leaving 17 bases between the germline ends. This CDR3 is CATSRQFSGANTEAFF. The CDR3 nucleotides read TGTGCCACCAGCCGTCAATTTTCAGGGGCGAACACTGAAGCTTTCTTT.

This clone appeared a single time. The V call is TRBV28, the J call TRBJ2-2, with D possibly TRBD2 on 7 matching bases. Trimming shortened V by 7 bases and J by 6 bases, and 21 bases separated the two germline ends. The V gene's germline CDR1 is MDHEN and CDR2 SYDVKM. The CDR3 totals 16 residues. In DNA form, the CDR3 reads TGTGCCAGCACCTCAAGGGAGGGGGAGTTTTCCGGGGAGCTGTTTTTT. Its protein is CASTSREGEFSGELFF.

The table lists this clone with a few counts. The chain links TRBV5-8 to TRBJ1-6, with 8 bases identical to TRBD1. V lost 7 bases and J lost 10; bases outside the gene matches: 7. This CDR3 is built from 13 residues. Germline CDR1 SGHTS, CDR2 YDEGEE. CDR3 DNA: TGTGCCAGCTGCCCGGGACAGGAATCACCCCTCCACTTT. As protein: CASCPGQESPLHF.

This clone has just a few counts. This chain connects TRBV10-3 to TRBJ2-7; a possible D gene is TRBD2 (5 bases). The length of the CDR3 is 14 residues. Germline assignment: CDR1 ENHRY and CDR2 SYGVKD. V dropped 4 bases and J dropped 0 bases, with 10 bases sitting between them. The CDR3 DNA sequence: TGTGCCATCAGTGGTTCGGGGAGCTCCTACGAGCAGTACTTC. Encoded protein: CAISGSGSSYEQYF.

The chain joins TRBV4-2 to TRBJ2-7; a weak D match, TRBD1 (6 bases). Trimming shortened V by 1 base and J by 2 bases, and 15 bases separated the two germline ends. The V gene's germline CDR1 is LGHNA and CDR2 YNFKEQ. The CDR3 has 16 amino acids. The CDR3 protein is CASSQGDGQRPYEQYF. Here the CDR3 DNA reads TGTGCCAGCAGCCAAGGGGACGGACAGCGGCCCTACGAGCAGTACTTC.

The genes are TRBV19 and TRBJ2-5, with 8 bases identical to TRBD1. J gave up 5 bases and V 7 bases, and 9 bases lay outside the gene matches. Germline CDR1 is LNHDA and CDR2 is SQIVND (reference sequence). CDR3 length: 14 amino acids. The CDR3 here is CASKRTGKGETQYF. CDR3 DNA: TGTGCCAGTAAGAGGACAGGGAAAGGGGAGACCCAGTACTTC.

Note on this clone: Other DNA sequences from this sample encode an identical CDR3 as well. The rearrangement links TRBV6-5 to TRBJ2-2; 7 bases fit TRBD1. Germline values: CDR1 MNHEY, CDR2 SVGAGI. This CDR3 has 14 amino acids. After removal of 2 bases from V and 6 bases from J, the junction contained 3 bases not matched to a gene. This chain's CDR3 is CASSYHRGSGELFF. In nucleotides, the CDR3 is TGTGCCAGCAGTTACCACAGGGGATCCGGGGAGCTGTTTTTT.

The chain couples TRBV10-2 to TRBJ2-2; D call uncertain. Germline V lookup: CDR1 WSHSY, CDR2 SAAADI. V was cut by 7 bases and J by 4 bases, with 10 bases left in between. The CDR3 sequence is 13 residues long. DNA of the CDR3: TGCGCCAGCACGGCGGTGGGCACCGGGGAGCTGTTTTTT. Translation: CASTAVGTGELFF.